This T cell receptor (beta chain) was identified during a study of blood T cell repertoires in COVID-19. Original handling: For nucleated cells, counts were estimated from reference gene primer amplification. TCRdb keeps only in-frame clones here, not all; method: immunoSEQ multiplex PCR. V, J and clone size derive from that table, while D and trimming were established from the DNA sequence. This sample has under 200,000 clones, with roughly 91% found just once. Germline V gene lookup returns CDR1 LNHDA and CDR2 SQIVND (reference sequence). Trimming removed 1 base from V and 7 bases from J, with 10 bases in between. The CDR3 consists of 13 residues.

The V and J genes are TRBV19 and TRBJ1-1, with D possibly TRBD1 on 5 matching bases. The sequence derives from a middle-aged man with active or convalescent COVID-19. The sequenced sample consisted of peripheral blood. The CDR3 DNA reads as TGTGCCAGTAGTATAGGGGGCTTGGGTGAAGCTTTCTTT. This codes for CASSIGGLGEAFF.